The present T cell receptor (beta chain) was sequenced within a study of beta chain features in type 1 diabetes. Study-wide results and limits: Shorter TCRB CDR3s, moderately but significantly so, were found in Type 1 diabetes patients in all four CD4+ subsets. Sequencing the cDNA could make cells with high TCR expression show up more than they should.

On this clone itself: The antigen is not known.

All sorted populations exceeded 98% purity. Of the isolated RNA, all was reverse transcribed, and so the sequenced material was expressed TCRB transcripts. Deep immunoSEQ sequencing covered naive, central memory and regulatory T cell samples. The assay was immunoSEQ multiplex PCR, and TCRdb's table has in-frame clones only and misses some. The sample consists of 640,000 or so clones, around an eighth of them appearing once. This receptor was taken from a man aged 18-30 years with type 1 diabetes. The sample was naive CD4+ T cells from blood.

The DNA of the CDR3 is TGTGCCAGCTTGTCGACTGAGAACACTGAAGCTTTCTTT. Translation: CASLSTENTEAFF. The chain has TRBV18 and TRBJ1-1; D is unclear. The germline gives CDR1 KGHSH, CDR2 LQKENI. Between the trimmed V and J ends, which lost 7 bases and 1 base, there was a span of 10 bases. CDR3 length: 13 residues.